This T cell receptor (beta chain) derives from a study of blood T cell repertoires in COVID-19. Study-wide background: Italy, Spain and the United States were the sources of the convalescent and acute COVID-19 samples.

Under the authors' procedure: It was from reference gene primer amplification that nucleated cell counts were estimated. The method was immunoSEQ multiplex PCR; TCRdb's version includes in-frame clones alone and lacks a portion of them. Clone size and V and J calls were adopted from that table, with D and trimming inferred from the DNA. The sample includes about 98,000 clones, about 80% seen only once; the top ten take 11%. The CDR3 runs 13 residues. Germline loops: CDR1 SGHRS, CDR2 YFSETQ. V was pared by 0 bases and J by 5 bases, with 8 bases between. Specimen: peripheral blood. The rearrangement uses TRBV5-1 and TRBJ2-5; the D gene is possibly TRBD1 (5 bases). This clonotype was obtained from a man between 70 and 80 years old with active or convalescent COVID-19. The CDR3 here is CASSLEGLETQYF. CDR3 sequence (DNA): TGCGCCAGCAGCTTGGAGGGGTTGGAGACCCAGTACTTC.